A single sample is the source of the 31 T cell receptor beta chains below, sequenced in a study of T cells in Graves' hyperthyroidism and ophthalmopathy. Amplification yielded TCR beta CDR3 regions, with RNA transcripts as the source. The study used the HTBI primer set for a first-round RT-PCR of the TCR CDR3. TCRdb re-called the multiplex PCR reads with MiXCR, one entry per CDR3 protein. The repertoire holds 300,000 to 350,000 distinct CDR3 sequences, with 14% as singletons. Sequenced input: blood. The receptors derive from a young woman with Graves' hyperthyroidism.

The V and J genes are TRBV5-8 and TRBJ2-5; D might be TRBD1 (6 bases). Germline V CDR1 and CDR2: SGHTS, YDEGEE. V lost 3 bases to trimming and J lost 2 bases, with 14 bases between them. The CDR3 contains 15 residues. For the CDR3, the DNA is TGTGCCAGCAGCTCTCCCTCGGACAGTCAAGAGACCCAGTACTTC. This gives the protein CASSSPSDSQETQYF.

The V gene is TRBV7-2, the J gene TRBJ2-5, with 8 nucleotides matching TRBD2. Germline V gene data show CDR1 as SGHTA and CDR2 as FQGNSA. Trimming removed 3 bases from V and 0 bases from J; junction bases left unmatched: 6. This CDR3 has 16 residues. The CDR3 bases are TGTGCCAGCAGCTTCTATAGCGGGGCGTACCAAGAGACCCAGTACTTC. It specifies CASSFYSGAYQETQYF.

This clonotype was detected ten times or more. The CDR3 protein is CASSLYGVTEAFF. The CDR3 bases are TGTGCCAGCAGTTTATACGGGGTCACTGAAGCTTTCTTT. This rearrangement joins TRBV28 to TRBJ1-1; D unresolved. The V and J ends lost 1 base and 4 bases respectively, with 7 bases between them. CDR1 is MDHEN, CDR2 SYDVKM, per germline. The CDR3 length is 13 residues.

Of note for this clonotype: This may come from a read error, since a much larger clone is one base off. The chain combines TRBV12-3 or TRBV12-4 with TRBJ2-1; D is unresolved. The CDR3 loop spans 12 amino acids. The CDR3 here is CASSFVDNERFF. The CDR3 DNA follows: TGTGCCAGCAGTTTTGTTGACAATGAGCGGTTCTTC.

This clonotype showed up many times. The CDR3 DNA sequence: TGTGCCAGCGGCCGGGACTCCTACGAGCAGTACTTC. It translates to CASGRDSYEQYF. V and J are TRBV12-3 or TRBV12-4 and TRBJ2-7; tentative D call: TRBD2 (5 bases). Trimming took 8 bases from V and 0 from J, leaving 8 bases between them. The CDR3 length is 12 residues.

This chain connects TRBV9 to TRBJ2-5, with D perhaps matching TRBD2 (5 bases). The CDR3 has 14 residues. In germline, CDR1 is SGDLS, CDR2 YYNGEE. The germline V and J ends were trimmed by 6 bases and 1 base, with 13 bases remaining between them. CDR3 amino acids: CASNGGPFQETQYF. As DNA, the CDR3 is TGTGCCAGCAACGGAGGCCCCTTCCAAGAGACCCAGTACTTC.

The chain uses TRBV29-1 and TRBJ2-5, with unresolved D. CDR1 and CDR2 (germline): SQVTM, ANQGSEA. V lost 4 bases, J lost 3 bases, and 9 bases lay in between. There are 12 residues in the CDR3. This CDR3 reads CSVVVTEETQYF. The CDR3 DNA sequence: TGCAGCGTTGTAGTTACCGAAGAGACCCAGTACTTC.

Note on this clonotype: One end of the junction does not line up with germline, which may come from a read error. The rearrangement joins TRBV29-1 to TRBJ2-5, with 7 nucleotides matching TRBD1. CDR1 is SQVTM, CDR2 ANQGSEA, per germline. This CDR3 is 13 amino acids long. This chain's CDR3 is CSVLTGSTEAQYF. The CDR3 DNA is TGCAGCGTACTGACAGGGTCTACAGAGGCCCAGTACTTC.

This clonotype was counted many times. The chain recombines TRBV6-1 with TRBJ2-7, with D hard to call. CDR1 MNHNS and CDR2 SASEGT come from the germline V gene. The CDR3 has 12 amino acids. The V end was cut by 8 bases, the J end by 2 bases, with 10 bases between. The CDR3 nucleotides read TGTGCCAGCTGGGCTTCCCCCTACGAGCAGTACTTC. This sequence encodes CASWASPYEQYF.

The chain carries TRBV13 and TRBJ2-5, with 9 bases lining up with TRBD1. The germline V gene has CDR1 PRHDT and CDR2 FYEKMQ (reference sequence). CDR3 length equals 16 residues. V lost 5 bases to trimming and J lost 5 bases; unmatched junction nucleotides: 12. The CDR3 sequence is CASSAAGTGLLETQYF. DNA for the CDR3: TGTGCCAGCAGCGCCGCCGGGACAGGGTTGCTGGAGACCCAGTACTTC. The full variable domain, with the rest looked up from reference TRBV13 and TRBJ2-5, is AAGVIQSPRHLIKEKRETATLKCYPIPRHDTVYWYQQGPGQDPQFLISFYEKMQSDKGSIPDRFSAQQFSDYHSELNMSSLELGDSALYFCASSAAGTGLLETQYFGPGTRLLVL.

V and J are TRBV3-1 and TRBJ1-2; D is unresolved. Germline V gene lookup returns CDR1 LGHDT and CDR2 YNNKEL (reference sequence). V lost 4 bases and J lost 1, with 7 bases in between. CDR3 length: 13 residues. CDR3 in DNA: TGTGCCAGCAGCCGGGGAAGTAACTATGGCTACACCTTC. Protein product: CASSRGSNYGYTF.

This clonotype was observed at least ten times. This rearrangement joins TRBV6-1 to TRBJ2-1, with 9 bases aligning to TRBD2. The CDR3 runs to 14 residues. Germline CDR1 is MNHNS and CDR2 is SASEGT. V was clipped by 5 bases and J by 8 bases; unmatched bases: 7. The CDR3 spells CASSRSGRKDEQFF. For the CDR3, the DNA is TGTGCCAGCAGTCGTAGCGGGAGAAAGGATGAGCAGTTCTTC.

This clonotype was counted at least ten times. The chain is built from TRBV7-9 and TRBJ2-5; D remains ambiguous. The CDR3 spans 12 residues. Trimming took 5 bases from V and 2 from J, leaving 6 bases between them. The germline gives CDR1 SEHNR, CDR2 FQNEAQ (reference sequence). For the CDR3, the DNA is TGTGCCAGCAGCGAGCTTCAAGAGACCCAGTACTTC. It specifies CASSELQETQYF.

The CDR3 sequence is CATSLAGALNEQFF. In DNA form, the CDR3 reads TGTGCCACCAGTCTGGCGGGAGCATTGAATGAGCAGTTCTTC. The V and J genes are TRBV24-1 and TRBJ2-1; 7 bases align to TRBD2. V was clipped by 6 bases and J by 7 bases; unmatched bases: 8. This CDR3 is 14 amino acids long. Germline CDR1 reads KGHDR; CDR2 reads SFDVKD.

This clonotype occurred many times. V gene TRBV10-3 combines with J gene TRBJ2-7, with 10 positions matching TRBD1. Per germline, CDR1 ENHRY and CDR2 SYGVKD. The CDR3 covers 14 residues. Germline trimming cut 10 bases from V and 5 bases from J; bases unmatched to any gene: 11. The CDR3 region has the DNA TGTGCCACCCGACAGGGGGCGCAGGCTGACGAGCAGTACTTC. It specifies CATRQGAQADEQYF.

This clonotype was picked up many times. The chain carries TRBV24-1 and TRBJ2-1, with TRBD2 matching over 12 bases. This CDR3 is built from 15 residues. V was clipped by 3 bases and J by 6 bases; unmatched bases: 2. Germline V gene data show CDR1 as KGHDR and CDR2 as SFDVKD. The CDR3 bases are TGTGCCACCAGTGATCCGGGACTAGCGGGCAATGAGCAGTTCTTC. It codes for CATSDPGLAGNEQFF.

This clonotype was seen more than once but under ten times. The V call is TRBV29-1, the J call TRBJ1-6; D ambiguous. V lost 3 bases, J lost 6 bases, and 9 bases lay in between. The CDR3 runs 13 residues. Looked up from germline, CDR1 is SQVTM and CDR2 is ANQGSEA. The CDR3 sequence: CSVEVGVNSPLHF. DNA of the CDR3: TGCAGCGTTGAGGTCGGGGTTAATTCACCCCTCCACTTT.

This clonotype was observed a few times. V usage is TRBV6-2 or TRBV6-3 and J usage is TRBJ2-2; 14 positions agree with TRBD2. Trimming at V came to 0 bases and at J to 12 bases, leaving 3 bases not matched to a gene. Germline V CDR1 and CDR2: MNHEY, SVGEGT. The CDR3 covers 15 residues. The CDR3 is CASSYSTSGRVKLFF. CDR3 DNA: TGTGCCAGCAGTTACTCGACTAGCGGGAGGGTTAAGCTGTTTTTT.

The V gene is TRBV20-1, the J gene TRBJ1-5; D possibly corresponds to TRBD1 (6 bases). Trimming pared 6 bases from V and 7 bases from J, leaving 19 bases between. The CDR3 covers 14 residues. CDR1 is DFQATT, CDR2 SNEGSKA, per germline (reference sequence). The CDR3: CSAPPYRDWQPQHF. Here the CDR3 DNA reads TGCAGTGCGCCGCCCTACAGGGATTGGCAGCCCCAGCATTTT.

There are a few counts of this clonotype. The chain carries TRBV5-1 and TRBJ2-5; D gene unclear. This CDR3 has 14 amino acids. With 0 bases removed from V and 2 bases from J, the gap between germline ends came to 8 bases. CDR1 is SGHRS, CDR2 YFSETQ, per germline. DNA for the CDR3: TGCGCCAGCAGCTTGGAGTCAGTTCAAGAGACCCAGTACTTC. Its protein product is CASSLESVQETQYF.

This clonotype came up many times. The rearrangement links TRBV3-1 to TRBJ1-1; D is ambiguous. CDR3 length equals 13 residues. Trimming left V 5 bases short and J 5 bases short, with 12 bases between. CDR1 is LGHDT and CDR2 is YNNKEL in the germline V gene (reference sequence). CDR3 loop: CASSSQIRTEAFF. As DNA, the CDR3 is TGTGCCAGCAGCTCACAGATCAGGACTGAAGCTTTCTTT.

The rearrangement uses TRBV5-6 and TRBJ2-7, with 9 bases identical to TRBD1. The trim removed 4 bases at V and 1 base at J, leaving 9 bases unmatched. Per the germline V gene, CDR1 is SGHDT and CDR2 is YYEEEE. The CDR3 has 16 residues. The CDR3 here is CASSPIPGQGSYEQYF. CDR3 nucleotide sequence: TGTGCCAGCAGCCCAATCCCGGGACAGGGTTCCTACGAGCAGTACTTC.

The sample holds many counts of this clonotype. This chain links TRBV28 with TRBJ2-3; 11 bases agree with TRBD2. The germline CDR1 and CDR2 sequences are MDHEN and SYDVKM. The ends lost 8 bases at V and 10 bases at J; junction bases unmatched: 11. CDR3 length: 14 residues. The CDR3 bases are TGTGCCAGCCTGACTAGCGGGGATGAGGGTGCGCAGTATTTT. Protein product: CASLTSGDEGAQYF.

This clonotype has at least ten counts. The V and J genes are TRBV11-2 and TRBJ2-5; TRBD2 matches at 11 bases. The CDR3 has 16 residues. Germline V CDR1 and CDR2: SGHAT, FQNNGV. Germline trimming cut 1 base from V and 5 bases from J; bases unmatched to any gene: 6. CDR3 bases: TGTGCCAGCAGCTTAGCGGCTAGCGGGAGGTGGGAGACCCAGTACTTC. Translated, it gives CASSLAASGRWETQYF.

The chain is built from TRBV7-2 and TRBJ2-5; 11 bases are shared with TRBD1. CDR3 length equals 17 residues. Per the germline V gene, CDR1 is SGHTA and CDR2 is FQGNSA. Trimming removed 8 bases from V and 2 bases from J; junction bases left unmatched: 13. The DNA for the CDR3 is TGTGCCAGCTCACATGGGGGGACAGGGGGAGGGCAAGAGACCCAGTACTTC. This codes for CASSHGGTGGGQETQYF.

This clonotype was detected a few times. The rearrangement links TRBV30 to TRBJ1-3; D perhaps matches TRBD1 (6 bases). CDR1 and CDR2 (germline): GTSNPN, SVGIG (reference sequence). The CDR3 has 17 residues. The V end lost 3 bases, the J end lost 4 bases, and 22 bases lay between the germline ends. In DNA, the CDR3 is TGTGCCTGGAGCGCCCTTGACAGGAAAGTGGCCGGAAACACCATATATTTT. As protein: CAWSALDRKVAGNTIYF.

Note on this clonotype: Given a much more abundant clone one base away, this may be a read error. J is TRBJ2-3 and V is TRBV7-2; D remains ambiguous. This CDR3 region has 16 residues. Germline V gene sequence: CDR1 SGHTA, CDR2 FQGNSA. The CDR3 sequence is CVSTPGRPWGTDTQYF. The CDR3 DNA follows: TGTGTCAGCACCCCTGGGCGGCCCTGGGGCACAGATACGCAGTATTTT.

This clonotype was seen ten or more times. CDR3: CASSQGLRGYTF. The CDR3 region has the DNA TGTGCCAGCAGCCAGGGTTTACGTGGCTACACCTTC. The chain uses TRBV3-1 and TRBJ1-2, with D unresolved. Germline CDR1 LGHDT, CDR2 YNNKEL (reference sequence). The CDR3 runs 12 residues. The V and J ends lost 3 bases and 7 bases respectively, with 9 bases between them. Full variable domain (missing parts from reference TRBV3-1 and TRBJ1-2): DTAVSQTPKYLVTQMGNDKSIKCEQNLGHDTMYWYKQDSKKFLKIMFSYNNKELIINETVPNRFSPKSPDKAHLNLHINSLELGDSAVYFCASSQGLRGYTFGSGTRLTVV.

The J gene is TRBJ2-5, the V gene TRBV27; tentatively, D is TRBD1 (6 bases). The ends were cut back, 1 base at V and 4 bases at J, with 16 bases in the middle. Germline V gives CDR1 MNHEY, CDR2 SMNVEV (reference sequence). The CDR3 is made up of 16 amino acids. The CDR3 DNA sequence: TGTGCCAGCAGTTTATTTTCCAGGGGTAGACGAGAGACCCAGTACTTC. Translated, it gives CASSLFSRGRRETQYF.

This clonotype was counted at least ten times. V and J are TRBV7-8 and TRBJ1-5; TRBD1 matches 12 bases. The CDR3 runs 20 residues. Germline V gene sequence: CDR1 SGHVS, CDR2 FQNEAQ. V lost 5 bases and J lost 1; bases outside the gene matches: 15. The CDR3 reads CASSTRDRGPQSQSNQPQHF. CDR3 in DNA: TGTGCCAGCAGCACCCGGGACAGGGGGCCGCAGTCGCAGAGCAATCAGCCCCAGCATTTT.

This clonotype was detected ten times or more. The chain joins TRBV7-9 to TRBJ2-5, with D hard to call. V was cut by 4 bases and J by 2 bases, with 8 bases left in between. Germline V gene lookup returns CDR1 SEHNR and CDR2 FQNEAQ (reference sequence). The CDR3 has 13 amino acids. The CDR3 DNA sequence: TGTGCCAGCAGCTGGGGTGGGCAAGAGACCCAGTACTTC. Translation: CASSWGGQETQYF.